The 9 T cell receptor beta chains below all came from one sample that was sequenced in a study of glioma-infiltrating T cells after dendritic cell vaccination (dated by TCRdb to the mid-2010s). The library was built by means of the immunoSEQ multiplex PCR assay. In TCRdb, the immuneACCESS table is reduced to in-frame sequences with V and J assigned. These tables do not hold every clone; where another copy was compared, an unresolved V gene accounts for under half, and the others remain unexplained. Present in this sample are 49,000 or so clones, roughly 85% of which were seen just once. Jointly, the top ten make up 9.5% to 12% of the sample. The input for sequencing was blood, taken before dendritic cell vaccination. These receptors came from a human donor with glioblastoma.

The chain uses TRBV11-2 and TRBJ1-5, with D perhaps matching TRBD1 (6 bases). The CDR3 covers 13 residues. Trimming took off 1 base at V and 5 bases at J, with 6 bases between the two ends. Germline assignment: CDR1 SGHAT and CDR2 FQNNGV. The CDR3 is CASSLGTDQPQHF. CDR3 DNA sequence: TGTGCCAGCAGCTTAGGGACAGATCAGCCCCAGCATTTT.

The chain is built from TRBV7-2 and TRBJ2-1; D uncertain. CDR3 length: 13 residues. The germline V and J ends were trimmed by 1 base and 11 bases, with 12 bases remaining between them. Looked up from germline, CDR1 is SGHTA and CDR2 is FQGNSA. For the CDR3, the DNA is TGTGCCAGCAGCTTAGGAGAAACTTATCAGCAGTTCTTC. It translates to CASSLGETYQQFF.

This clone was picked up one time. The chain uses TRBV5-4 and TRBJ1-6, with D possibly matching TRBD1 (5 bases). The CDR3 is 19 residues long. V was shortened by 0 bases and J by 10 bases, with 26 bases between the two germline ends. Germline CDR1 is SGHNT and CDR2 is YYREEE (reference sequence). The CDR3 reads CASSLAGSGAGQGRSPLHF. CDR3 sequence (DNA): TGTGCCAGCAGCTTGGCTGGCTCTGGTGCAGGGCAGGGTCGCTCACCCCTCCACTTT. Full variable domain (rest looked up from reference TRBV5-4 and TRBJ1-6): ETGVTQSPTHLIKTRGQQVTLRCSSQSGHNTVSWYQQALGQGPQFIFQYYREEENGRGNFPPRFSGLQFPNYSSELNVNALELDDSALYLCASSLAGSGAGQGRSPLHFGNGTRLTVT.

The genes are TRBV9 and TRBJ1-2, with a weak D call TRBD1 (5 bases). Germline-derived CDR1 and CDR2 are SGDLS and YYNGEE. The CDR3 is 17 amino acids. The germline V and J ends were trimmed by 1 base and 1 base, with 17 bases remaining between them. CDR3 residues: CASSVPARADLNYGYTF. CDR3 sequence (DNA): TGTGCCAGCAGCGTACCCGCCAGGGCCGACCTTAACTATGGCTACACCTTC.

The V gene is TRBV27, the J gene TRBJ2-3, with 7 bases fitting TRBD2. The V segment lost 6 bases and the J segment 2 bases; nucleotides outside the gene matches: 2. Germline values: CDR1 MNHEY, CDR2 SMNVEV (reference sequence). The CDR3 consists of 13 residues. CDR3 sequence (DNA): TGTGCCAGCAGACGGGACTACACAGATACGCAGTATTTT. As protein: CASRRDYTDTQYF.

The DNA of the CDR3 is TGTGCCAGCAGCTTAGCGGGACAGGGGGCTAAGACCCAGTACTTC. Translated: CASSLAGQGAKTQYF. The chain recombines TRBV7-2 with TRBJ2-5; 12 bases map to TRBD1. V was clipped by 0 bases and J by 6 bases; unmatched bases: 2. Looked up from germline, CDR1 is SGHTA and CDR2 is FQGNSA. The CDR3 extends over 15 amino acids.

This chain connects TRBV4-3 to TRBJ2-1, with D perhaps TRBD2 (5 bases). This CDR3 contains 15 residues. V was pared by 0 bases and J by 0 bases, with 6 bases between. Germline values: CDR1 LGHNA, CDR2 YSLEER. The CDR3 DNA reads TGCGCCAGCAGCCAAGATCGGGGCTCCTACAATGAGCAGTTCTTC. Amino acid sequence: CASSQDRGSYNEQFF.

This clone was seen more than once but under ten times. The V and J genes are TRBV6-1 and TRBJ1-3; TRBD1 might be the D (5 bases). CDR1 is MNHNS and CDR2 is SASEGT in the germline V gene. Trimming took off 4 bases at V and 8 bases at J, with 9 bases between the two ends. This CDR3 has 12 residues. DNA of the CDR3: TGTGCCAGCAGTGCGGGGGGATACACCATATATTTT. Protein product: CASSAGGYTIYF.

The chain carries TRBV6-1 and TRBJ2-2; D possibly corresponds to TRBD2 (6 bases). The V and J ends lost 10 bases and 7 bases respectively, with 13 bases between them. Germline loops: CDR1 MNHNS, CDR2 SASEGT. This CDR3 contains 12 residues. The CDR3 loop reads CAKRLGSGELFF. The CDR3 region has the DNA TGTGCCAAAAGACTAGGAAGCGGGGAGCTGTTTTTT.